This T cell receptor beta chain emerged from a study of patients and donors after allogeneic stem cell transplantation. TCRdb re-derived calls from the RT-PCR reads in MiXCR, one entry per CDR3 protein. The sample yields 98,000 or so distinct CDR3 sequences, 35% to 45% seen once. The length of the CDR3 is 14 residues. The germline CDR1 and CDR2 sequences are MNHNY and SVGAGI (reference sequence). With 2 bases removed from V and 1 base from J, the gap between germline ends came to 8 bases. The sequencing sample was made of blood, either unsorted or a sorted T cell fraction (not recorded which). This sequence was found in a human donor who was either an allogeneic HSCT recipient or a stem cell or donor lymphocyte infusion donor (not recorded which). It is not recorded whose cells these are; they may come from a transplant donor. V gene TRBV6-6 combines with J gene TRBJ1-1, with unresolved D. The CDR3 bases are TGTGCCAGCAGTTACACGCCAGGGAACACTGAAGCTTTCTTT. Its translation is CASSYTPGNTEAFF.